A single sample gave rise to the 26 T cell receptor beta chains below, sequenced in a study of blood T cell repertoires in COVID-19. Sequencing was performed with immunoSEQ multiplex PCR; in TCRdb, only in-frame clones are kept and a portion is missing. Of around 62,000 clones listed, 80% to 95% were seen once; the top ten hold about 2.6%. The specimen was peripheral blood. Receptors were obtained from a man aged 70 or older with active COVID-19.

The V gene is TRBV5-1, the J gene TRBJ2-7; 8 positions match TRBD1. This CDR3 is 14 amino acids long. Germline CDR1 is SGHRS and CDR2 is YFSETQ. Germline trimming cut 0 bases from V and 2 bases from J; bases unmatched to any gene: 1. CDR3 sequence: CASSLGTGPYEQYF. DNA of the CDR3: TGCGCCAGCAGCTTGGGGACAGGGCCCTACGAGCAGTACTTC.

This chain joins TRBV3-1 (or the pseudogene TRBV3-2) and TRBJ2-5, with 8 bases that match TRBD2. V shed 5 bases and J 4 bases; nucleotides not matched to a gene: 12. Germline CDR1 reads LGHDT; CDR2 reads YNNKEL (reference sequence). This CDR3 comprises 16 residues. CDR3 DNA sequence: TGTGCCAGCAGCGAAAGCGGGCGGGGGGCGGTAGAGACCCAGTACTTC. Protein: CASSESGRGAVETQYF.

This sequence joins TRBV5-6 and TRBJ1-5; 9 bases are shared with TRBD1. Germline V gene lookup returns CDR1 SGHDT and CDR2 YYEEEE. V was clipped by 7 bases and J by 4 bases; unmatched bases: 9. The CDR3 contains 15 residues. The CDR3 sequence: CASHKWDRVNQPQHF. As DNA, the CDR3 is TGTGCCAGCCATAAGTGGGACAGGGTGAATCAGCCCCAGCATTTT.

This clone was counted once. The chain couples TRBV28 to TRBJ1-4; the D is unclear. Per germline, CDR1 MDHEN and CDR2 SYDVKM. Trimming removed 2 bases from V and 8 bases from J, with 21 bases in between. There are 17 residues in the CDR3. The CDR3, as DNA: TGTGCCAGCAGTTTAGGGCAATTAGGAGGTGGCGGCGAAAAACTGTTTTTT. Protein: CASSLGQLGGGGEKLFF.

This chain joins TRBV11-2 and TRBJ2-5, with 11 nucleotides matching TRBD2. V gave up 3 bases and J gave up 4 bases; unmatched junction bases: 7. Germline V CDR1 and CDR2: SGHAT, FQNNGV. The CDR3 length is 16 residues. CDR3 nucleotide sequence: TGTGCCAGCAGCTTCGGTAGCGGGGGGGCCGGAGAGACCCAGTACTTC. Residues: CASSFGSGGAGETQYF.

This chain joins TRBV19 and TRBJ2-3; 8 positions match TRBD1. Losses at the gene ends were 3 bases for V and 3 bases for J; bases not matched to a gene: 5. The CDR3 contains 15 residues. CDR1 LNHDA and CDR2 SQIVND come from the germline V gene (reference sequence). For the CDR3, the DNA is TGTGCCAGTAGTATCCGGACAGGGTTGACAGATACGCAGTATTTT. Its translation: CASSIRTGLTDTQYF.

The chain is built from TRBV27 and TRBJ1-4; D remains unclear. Trimming stripped 4 bases from V and 11 bases from J, with 14 bases between. CDR1 is MNHEY, CDR2 SMNVEV, per germline (reference sequence). This CDR3 region has 13 residues. CDR3 nucleotides: TGTGCCAGCAGTTCCCCCGTCACCGGGAAACTGTTTTTT. It codes for CASSSPVTGKLFF.

This clone was found a few times. The rearrangement uses TRBV5-6 and TRBJ2-1; the match to TRBD2 covers 9 bases. CDR1 is SGHDT and CDR2 is YYEEEE in the germline V gene. The CDR3 covers 14 residues. With V trimmed by 2 bases and J by 6 bases, 3 bases remained unmatched. The CDR3 DNA reads as TGTGCCAGCAGCTTTGGCGGGGGGGCCAATGAGCAGTTCTTC. Protein product: CASSFGGGANEQFF.

V gene TRBV27 combines with J gene TRBJ1-2; D is perhaps TRBD1 (5 bases). Germline V gene lookup returns CDR1 MNHEY and CDR2 SMNVEV (reference sequence). V lost 2 bases and J 6 bases, leaving 13 bases between the germline ends. This CDR3 spans 14 amino acids. The chain's CDR3 is CASSLQRGLDGYTF. CDR3 coding DNA: TGTGCCAGCAGTTTACAAAGGGGTTTAGATGGCTACACCTTC.

The J gene is TRBJ2-1, the V gene TRBV11-2, with 13 bases lining up with TRBD2. This CDR3 has 16 residues. Germline V CDR1 and CDR2: SGHAT, FQNNGV. The junction had 9 bases not matched to a gene; V was cut back by 6 bases and J by 7 bases. CDR3 coding DNA: TGTGCCAGCAGGGTGGGACTAGCGGGGATCGAGAATGAGCAGTTCTTC. It is translated as CASRVGLAGIENEQFF.

V usage is TRBV5-4 and J usage is TRBJ2-1; 12 bases are a match to TRBD2. This CDR3 has 17 amino acids. V lost 3 bases and J lost 5; bases outside the gene matches: 9. Germline CDR1 reads SGHNT; CDR2 reads YYREEE (reference sequence). CDR3 DNA: TGTGCCAGCAGCTGGCCGCTAGCGGGGGGGGCCCACAATGAGCAGTTCTTC. Residues: CASSWPLAGGAHNEQFF.

V and J are TRBV19 and TRBJ2-2; D perhaps matches TRBD2 (6 bases). Germline CDR1 LNHDA, CDR2 SQIVND (reference sequence). V gave up 5 bases and J gave up 4 bases, with 20 bases separating them. The CDR3 has 17 amino acids. The CDR3 reads CASSPSGGMFRTGELFF. The DNA of the CDR3 is TGTGCCAGTAGTCCCAGTGGGGGGATGTTTCGCACCGGGGAGCTGTTTTTT.

The rearrangement joins TRBV11-3 to TRBJ2-4; 8 nucleotides match TRBD1. CDR1 and CDR2 (germline): SGHNT, YENEEA. With V trimmed by 5 bases and J by 9 bases, 15 bases remained unmatched. CDR3 length equals 16 residues. The DNA for the CDR3 is TGTGCCAGCAGCGCGCTGCTTACAGGGGGTCGGGGCATTCAGTACTTC. Translation gives CASSALLTGGRGIQYF.

V and J are TRBV29-1 and TRBJ1-5; 10 bases map to TRBD1. The V and J ends lost 7 bases and 2 bases, in that order; junction bases with no gene match: 5. CDR3 length: 14 amino acids. Germline CDR1 and CDR2: SQVTM and ANQGSEA. Here the CDR3 reads CSATGTGGNQPQHF. Here the CDR3 DNA reads TGCAGCGCCACCGGGACAGGGGGCAATCAGCCCCAGCATTTT. Variable domain in full (rest from reference TRBV29-1 and TRBJ1-5): SAVISQKPSRDICQRGTSLTIQCQVDSQVTMMFWYRQQPGQSLTLIATANQGSEATYESGFVIDKFPISRPNLTFSTLTVSNMSPEDSSIYLCSATGTGGNQPQHFGDGTRLSIL.

The chain recombines TRBV28 with TRBJ1-5; 8 bases match TRBD1. V was clipped by 5 bases and J by 0 bases; unmatched bases: 27. CDR3 size: 23 residues. The V gene's germline CDR1 is MDHEN and CDR2 SYDVKM. The CDR3 is CASSGRGQGAQRTPVNSNQPQHF. The CDR3 DNA sequence: TGTGCCAGCAGTGGGAGGGGGCAGGGGGCGCAACGCACACCCGTGAATAGCAATCAGCCCCAGCATTTT. The variable domain in full, completed from reference TRBV28 and TRBJ1-5, reads DVKVTQSSRYLVKRTGEKVFLECVQDMDHENMFWYRQDPGLGLRLIYFSYDVKMKEKGDIPEGYSVSREKKERFSLILESASTNQTSMYLCASSGRGQGAQRTPVNSNQPQHFGDGTRLSIL.

The chain uses TRBV19 and TRBJ1-5; no firm D call. Per the germline V gene, CDR1 is LNHDA and CDR2 is SQIVND (reference sequence). The CDR3 covers 13 residues. Trimming took 0 bases from V and 5 from J, leaving 5 bases between them. CDR3 bases: TGTGCCAGTAGTATAGAGGCGGATCAGCCCCAGCATTTT. Translation gives CASSIEADQPQHF.

The CDR3 sequence is CAISEIGVDTEAFF. CDR3 bases: TGTGCCATCAGTGAGATCGGGGTTGACACTGAAGCTTTCTTT. The chain carries TRBV10-3 and TRBJ1-1; no reliable D call. Germline CDR1 and CDR2: ENHRY and SYGVKD. CDR3 length: 14 amino acids. V was clipped by 2 bases and J by 3 bases, with 10 bases between them.

The chain uses TRBV20-1 and TRBJ2-3, with D perhaps matching TRBD2 (5 bases). Germline CDR1 and CDR2: DFQATT and SNEGSKA (reference sequence). The CDR3 loop spans 15 amino acids. Trimming removed 3 bases from V and 2 bases from J, with 15 bases in between. For the CDR3, the DNA is TGCAGTGCTAGTCCCCTAGCAGGTAACACAGATACGCAGTATTTT. Its protein is CSASPLAGNTDTQYF.

The V call is TRBV11-2, the J call TRBJ2-7; 10 nucleotides line up with TRBD2. The germline V gene encodes CDR1 SGHAT and CDR2 FQNNGV. CDR3 length: 14 residues. Trimming cost V 3 bases and J 3 bases; bases outside gene matches: 2. The CDR3 DNA follows: TGTGCCAGCAGCTTTAGCGGGGGGATCTACGAGCAGTACGTC. Residues: CASSFSGGIYEQYV.

This clone has only a few counts. The V and J genes are TRBV20-1 and TRBJ2-3; TRBD2 matches at 12 bases. Germline CDR1 and CDR2: DFQATT and SNEGSKA (reference sequence). The V segment lost 3 bases and the J segment 9 bases; nucleotides outside the gene matches: 25. The CDR3 has 20 amino acids. Here the CDR3 DNA reads TGCAGTGCTAGTACTTCTCGTCCTTACTCACTAGCGGGGGGATTAAAGACGCAGTATTTT. This codes for CSASTSRPYSLAGGLKTQYF.

The chain joins TRBV19 to TRBJ2-1; 12 bases fit TRBD2. The CDR3 contains 17 residues. The ends lost 3 bases at V and 4 bases at J; junction bases unmatched: 7. The V gene's germline CDR1 is LNHDA and CDR2 SQIVND (reference sequence). CDR3 sequence: CASSIVEGLAGYNEQFF. DNA of the CDR3: TGTGCCAGTAGTATTGTGGAAGGACTAGCGGGGTACAATGAGCAGTTCTTC.

This chain joins TRBV5-3 and TRBJ2-6, with D possibly matching TRBD1 (6 bases). TRBV5-3 is known as an ORF, though its function is uncertain. V was trimmed by 4 bases and J by 2 bases, leaving 16 bases between them. CDR3 length equals 17 residues. The CDR3 loop reads CARSGGQQGPGANVLTF. The CDR3 nucleotides are TGTGCCAGAAGCGGCGGACAGCAAGGTCCTGGGGCCAACGTCCTGACTTTC.

V gene TRBV7-9 combines with J gene TRBJ2-5; 15 nucleotides align to TRBD2. This CDR3 has 16 amino acids. The J segment lost 5 bases and the V segment lost 2 bases, leaving 3 bases of the junction unmatched. Germline V gives CDR1 SEHNR, CDR2 FQNEAQ (reference sequence). This CDR3 is CASSLRGLAGGETQYF. In DNA, the CDR3 is TGTGCCAGCAGCTTAAGGGGACTAGCGGGGGGTGAGACCCAGTACTTC.

This sequence joins TRBV15 and TRBJ2-3; 7 nucleotides line up with TRBD2. Germline lookup yields CDR1 LNHNV and CDR2 YYDKDF (reference sequence). Germline trimming cut 3 bases from V and 2 bases from J; bases unmatched to any gene: 11. This CDR3 contains 17 residues. Written as DNA, the CDR3 is TGTGCCACCAGCAGCCTACTTACTAGCGAGAACACAGATACGCAGTATTTT. It is translated as CATSSLLTSENTDTQYF.

This CDR3 reads CASSLAGNSYNEQFF. As DNA, the CDR3 is TGTGCCAGCAGCTTAGCGGGGAACTCCTACAATGAGCAGTTCTTC. The chain links TRBV11-2 to TRBJ2-1; tentative D call: TRBD2 (5 bases). Per germline, CDR1 SGHAT and CDR2 FQNNGV. The CDR3 contains 15 residues. V lost 1 base and J 0 bases, leaving 7 bases between the germline ends.

This clone was counted once. The chain combines TRBV11-3 with TRBJ1-2; D is unclear. Trimming pared 5 bases from V and 7 bases from J, leaving 14 bases between. Germline CDR1 and CDR2: SGHNT and YENEEA. CDR3 size: 13 residues. The CDR3 DNA follows: TGTGCCAGCAGCCAACCGGGGATTGGTGGCTACACCTTC. Its protein is CASSQPGIGGYTF.